This entry is about one T cell receptor beta chain. The data belong to a study of T cell changes during pregnancy in multiple sclerosis. Assay: immunoSEQ multiplex PCR; the TCRdb copy retains only in-frame clones and omits some. The data contain approximately 32,000 clones, roughly nine tenths of them singletons. Germline loops: CDR1 SEHNR, CDR2 FQNEAQ (reference sequence). The CDR3 length is 12 residues. V dropped 5 bases and J dropped 7 bases, with 12 bases sitting between them. The material sequenced was CD8+ T cells from peripheral blood mononuclear cells, taken in the first trimester of pregnancy. The J gene is TRBJ2-7, the V gene TRBV7-9; a possible D gene is TRBD1 (5 bases). This clonotype was obtained from a female donor with multiple sclerosis, enrolled in a pregnancy study. CDR3 protein: CASSPTAGEQYF. The CDR3 DNA sequence: TGTGCCAGCAGCCCGACAGCCGGAGAGCAGTACTTC.